This T cell receptor beta chain comes out of a study of blood T cell repertoires in COVID-19. Only a few counts were recorded for this clone. This table comes from immunoSEQ multiplex PCR, and its TCRdb copy is limited to in-frame clones, with some not included. The sample lists roughly 160,000 clones; approximately 90% were seen once. V dropped 1 base and J dropped 9 bases, with 10 bases sitting between them. Germline CDR1 is SGHTA and CDR2 is FQGNSA. This CDR3 is built from 13 residues. The TCR comes from a man aged 18 to 35 with COVID-19, enrolled during active disease. V is TRBV7-2 and J is TRBJ1-3, with unresolved D. The sequenced material came from peripheral blood. The CDR3 sequence is CASSLDVLSTIYF. Written as DNA, the CDR3 is TGTGCCAGCAGCTTAGACGTTTTGAGCACCATATATTTT.